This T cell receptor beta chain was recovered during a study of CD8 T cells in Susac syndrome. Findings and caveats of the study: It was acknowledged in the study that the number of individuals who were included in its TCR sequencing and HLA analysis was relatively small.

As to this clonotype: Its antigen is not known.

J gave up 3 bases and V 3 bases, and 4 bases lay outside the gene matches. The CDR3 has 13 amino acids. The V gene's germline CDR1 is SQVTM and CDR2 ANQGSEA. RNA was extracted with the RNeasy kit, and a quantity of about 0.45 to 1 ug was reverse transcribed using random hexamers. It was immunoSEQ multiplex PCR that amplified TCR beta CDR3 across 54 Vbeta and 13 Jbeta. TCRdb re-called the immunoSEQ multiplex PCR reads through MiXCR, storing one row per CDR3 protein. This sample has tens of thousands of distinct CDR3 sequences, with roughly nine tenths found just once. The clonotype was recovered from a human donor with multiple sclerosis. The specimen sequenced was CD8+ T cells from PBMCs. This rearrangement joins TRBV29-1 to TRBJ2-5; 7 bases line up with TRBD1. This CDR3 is CSVEGDSEETQYF. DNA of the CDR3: TGCAGCGTTGAGGGGGACAGTGAAGAGACCCAGTACTTC. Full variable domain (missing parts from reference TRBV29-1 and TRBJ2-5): SAVISQKPSRDICQRGTSLTIQCQVDSQVTMMFWYRQQPGQSLTLIATANQGSEATYESGFVIDKFPISRPNLTFSTLTVSNMSPEDSSIYLCSVEGDSEETQYFGPGTRLLVL.